This passage covers 5 T cell receptor beta chains from one sample sequenced in a study of cytomegalovirus exposure and HLA in healthy donors. With 60 Vbeta and 13 Jbeta primers, the PCR was carried out. Profiled with immunoSEQ multiplex PCR; TCRdb holds only in-frame clones, not every one. The sample yields more than 120,000 clones, 78% seen once. Sequenced: PBMCs. The receptors originated from a woman aged 40 to 49 in good health and CMV-seropositive.

This sequence joins TRBV30 and TRBJ2-5; a possible D gene is TRBD2 (6 bases). This CDR3 region has 15 residues. V lost 1 base and J 4 bases, leaving 16 bases between the germline ends. Germline V gives CDR1 GTSNPN, CDR2 SVGIG (reference sequence). The CDR3 region is CAWSASGLSAETQYF. The CDR3 nucleotides read TGTGCCTGGAGTGCCTCGGGACTGTCGGCAGAGACCCAGTACTTC.

This rearrangement joins TRBV19 to TRBJ2-1; possibly TRBD2 for D (6 bases). Germline CDR1 LNHDA, CDR2 SQIVND (reference sequence). The V end lost 2 bases, the J end lost 4 bases, and 12 bases lay between the germline ends. This CDR3 has 15 residues. CDR3 nucleotide sequence: TGTGCCAGTAGTATAACGGGGGAATGGTACAATGAGCAGTTCTTC. Its translation is CASSITGEWYNEQFF.

This clone has a handful of counts. The V and J genes are TRBV7-9 and TRBJ2-5, with TRBD2 matching over 11 bases. Germline loops: CDR1 SEHNR, CDR2 FQNEAQ (reference sequence). The ends lost 1 base at V and 4 bases at J; junction bases unmatched: 11. CDR3 length equals 18 residues. The CDR3 region is CASSLGTSGRVFSETQYF. As DNA, the CDR3 is TGTGCCAGCAGCTTAGGAACTAGCGGGAGAGTATTTTCAGAGACCCAGTACTTC.

The rearrangement links TRBV18 to TRBJ2-1, with D maybe TRBD1 (6 bases). The CDR3 totals 12 residues. V was cut by 5 bases and J by 7 bases, with 9 bases left in between. Germline V gene lookup returns CDR1 KGHSH and CDR2 LQKENI. The CDR3 DNA is TGTGCCAGCTCAACGAGGGGGAATGAGCAGTTCTTC. As protein: CASSTRGNEQFF.

J is TRBJ2-1 and V is TRBV11-2; 10 bases match TRBD2. Looked up from germline, CDR1 is SGHAT and CDR2 is FQNNGV. The V gene end was trimmed by 4 bases and the J gene end by 4 bases; junction bases not matched to a gene: 10. The CDR3 runs to 17 residues. CDR3 protein: CASSSAGGRGFYNEQFF. Written as DNA, the CDR3 is TGTGCCAGCAGCTCAGCGGGAGGGAGGGGATTTTACAATGAGCAGTTCTTC.